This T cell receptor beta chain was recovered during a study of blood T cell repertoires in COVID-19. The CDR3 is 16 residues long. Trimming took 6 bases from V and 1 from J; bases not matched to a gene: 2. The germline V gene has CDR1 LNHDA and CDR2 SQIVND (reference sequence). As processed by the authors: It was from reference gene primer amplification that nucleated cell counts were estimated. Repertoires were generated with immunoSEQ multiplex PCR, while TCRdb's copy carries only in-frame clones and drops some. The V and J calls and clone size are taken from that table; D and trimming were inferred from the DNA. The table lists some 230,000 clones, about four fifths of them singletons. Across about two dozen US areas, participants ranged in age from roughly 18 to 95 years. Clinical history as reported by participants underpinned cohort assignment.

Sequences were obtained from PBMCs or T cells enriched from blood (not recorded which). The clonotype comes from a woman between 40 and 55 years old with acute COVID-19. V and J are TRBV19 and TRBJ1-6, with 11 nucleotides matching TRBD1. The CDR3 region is CASSGQGASYNSPLHF. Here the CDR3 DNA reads TGTGCCAGTAGCGGACAGGGGGCTTCCTATAATTCACCCCTCCACTTT.